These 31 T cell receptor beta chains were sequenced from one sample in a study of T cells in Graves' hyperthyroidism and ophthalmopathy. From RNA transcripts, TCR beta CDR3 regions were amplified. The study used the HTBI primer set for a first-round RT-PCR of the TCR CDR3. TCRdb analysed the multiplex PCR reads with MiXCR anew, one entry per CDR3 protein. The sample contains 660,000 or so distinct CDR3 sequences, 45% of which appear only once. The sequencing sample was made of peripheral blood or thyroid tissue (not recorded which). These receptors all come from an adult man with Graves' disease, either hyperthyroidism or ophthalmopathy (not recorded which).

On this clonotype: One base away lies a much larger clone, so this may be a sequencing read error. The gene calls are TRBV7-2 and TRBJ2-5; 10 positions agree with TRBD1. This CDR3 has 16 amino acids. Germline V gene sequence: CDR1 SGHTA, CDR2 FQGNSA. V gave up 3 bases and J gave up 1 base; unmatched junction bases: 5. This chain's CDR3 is CASSFMTGGGQETQYF. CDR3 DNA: TGTGCCAGCAGCTTTATGACAGGGGGCGGCCAAGAGACCCAGTACTTC.

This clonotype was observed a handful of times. The CDR3 nucleotides are TGTGCCTCTGGAAACACCATATATTTT. It translates to CASGNTIYF. The V and J genes are TRBV24-1 and TRBJ1-3; D is unresolved. V was shortened by 12 bases and J by 1 base, with 0 bases between the two germline ends. The CDR3 sequence is 9 residues long. The germline CDR1 and CDR2 sequences are KGHDR and SFDVKD.

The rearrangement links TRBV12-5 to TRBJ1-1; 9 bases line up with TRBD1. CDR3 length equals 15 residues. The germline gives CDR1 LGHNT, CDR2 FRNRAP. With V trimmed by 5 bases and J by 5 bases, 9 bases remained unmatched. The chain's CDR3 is CASGQPQGAYTEAFF. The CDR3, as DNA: TGTGCTAGTGGTCAACCACAGGGGGCTTATACTGAAGCTTTCTTT.

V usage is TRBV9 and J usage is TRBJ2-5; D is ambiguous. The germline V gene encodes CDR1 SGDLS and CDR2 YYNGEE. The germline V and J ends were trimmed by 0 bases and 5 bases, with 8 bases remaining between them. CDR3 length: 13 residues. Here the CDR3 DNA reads TGTGCCAGCAGCGTAGACAATGCGGAGACCCAGTACTTC. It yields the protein CASSVDNAETQYF.

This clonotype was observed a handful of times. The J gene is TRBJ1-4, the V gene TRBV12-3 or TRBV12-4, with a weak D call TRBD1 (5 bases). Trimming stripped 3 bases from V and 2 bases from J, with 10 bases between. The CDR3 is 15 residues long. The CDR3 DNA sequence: TGTGCCAGCAGTTTGAGGTCAGGGACTAATGAAAAACTGTTTTTT. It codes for CASSLRSGTNEKLFF.

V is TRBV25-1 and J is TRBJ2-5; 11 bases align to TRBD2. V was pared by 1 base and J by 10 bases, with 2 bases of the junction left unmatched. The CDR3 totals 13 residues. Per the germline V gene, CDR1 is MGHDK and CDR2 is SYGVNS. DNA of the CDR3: TGTGCCAGCAGTGAATGGACTAGCGGGCACCAGTACTTC. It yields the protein CASSEWTSGHQYF.

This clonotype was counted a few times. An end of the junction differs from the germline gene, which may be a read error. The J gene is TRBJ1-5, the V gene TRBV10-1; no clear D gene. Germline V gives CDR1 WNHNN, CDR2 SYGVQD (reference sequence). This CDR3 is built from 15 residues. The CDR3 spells CASSSDGDSNQPQHF. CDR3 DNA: TGTGCCAGCAGTTCGGACGGGGATAGCAATCAGCCCCAGCATTTT.

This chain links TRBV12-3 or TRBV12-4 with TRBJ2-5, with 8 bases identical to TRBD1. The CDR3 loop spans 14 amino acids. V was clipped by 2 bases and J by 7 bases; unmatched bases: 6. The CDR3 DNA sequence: TGTGCCAGCAGTTTAACAGGGGGGACGGGGACCCAGTACTTC. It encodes CASSLTGGTGTQYF.

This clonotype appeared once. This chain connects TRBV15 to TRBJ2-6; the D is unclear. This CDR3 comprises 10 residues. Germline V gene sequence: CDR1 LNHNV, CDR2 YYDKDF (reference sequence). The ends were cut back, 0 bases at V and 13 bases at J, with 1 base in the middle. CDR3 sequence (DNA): TGTGCCACCAGCAGAGATGTCCTGACTTTC. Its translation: CATSRDVLTF.

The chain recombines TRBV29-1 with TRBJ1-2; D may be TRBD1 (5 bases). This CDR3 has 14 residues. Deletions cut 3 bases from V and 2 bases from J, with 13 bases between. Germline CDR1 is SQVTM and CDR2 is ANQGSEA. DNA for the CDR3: TGCAGCGTTGACGGATTGGGGCAGAACTATGGCTACACCTTC. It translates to CSVDGLGQNYGYTF.

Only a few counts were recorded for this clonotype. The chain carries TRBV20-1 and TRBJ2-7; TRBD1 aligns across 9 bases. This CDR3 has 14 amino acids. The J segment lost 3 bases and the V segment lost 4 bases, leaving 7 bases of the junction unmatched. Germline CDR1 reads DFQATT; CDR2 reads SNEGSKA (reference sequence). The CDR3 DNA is TGCAGTGCTATTAGGACAGGGGCACTCTACGAGCAGTACTTC. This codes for CSAIRTGALYEQYF.

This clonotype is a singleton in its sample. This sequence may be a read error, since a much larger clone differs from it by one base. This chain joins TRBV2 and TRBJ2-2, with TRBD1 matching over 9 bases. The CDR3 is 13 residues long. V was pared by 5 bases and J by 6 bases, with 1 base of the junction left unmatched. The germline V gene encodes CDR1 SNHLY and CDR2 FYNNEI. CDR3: CASSRTGAGELFF. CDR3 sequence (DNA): TGTGCCAGCAGTCGGACAGGGGCCGGGGAGCTGTTTTTT. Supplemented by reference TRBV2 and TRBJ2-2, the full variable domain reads EPEVTQTPSHQVTQMGQEVILRCVPISNHLYFYWYRQILGQKVEFLVSFYNNEISEKSEIFDDQFSVERPDGSNFTLKIRSTKLEDSAMYFCASSRTGAGELFFGEGSRLTVL.

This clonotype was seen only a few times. The CDR3: CASSFPRSGGRKETQYF. CDR3 DNA sequence: TGTGCCAGCAGCTTCCCCCGGAGTGGCGGGAGAAAGGAGACCCAGTACTTC. The rearrangement links TRBV7-2 to TRBJ2-5; 7 bases map to TRBD2. CDR3 size: 17 residues. V shed 3 bases, J shed 5 bases, and the junction held 15 bases outside the gene matches. The germline V gene encodes CDR1 SGHTA and CDR2 FQGNSA.

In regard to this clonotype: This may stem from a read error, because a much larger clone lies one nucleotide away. The CDR3 DNA follows: TGTGCCAGCAGCCCGCGGGGTTCGGGCGAGCAGTACTTC. Amino acids: CASSPRGSGEQYF. This chain joins TRBV7-9 and TRBJ2-7, with a weak D call TRBD2 (6 bases). Germline CDR1 is SEHNR and CDR2 is FQNEAQ (reference sequence). V lost 5 bases to trimming and J lost 6 bases, with 14 bases between them. The CDR3 contains 13 residues.

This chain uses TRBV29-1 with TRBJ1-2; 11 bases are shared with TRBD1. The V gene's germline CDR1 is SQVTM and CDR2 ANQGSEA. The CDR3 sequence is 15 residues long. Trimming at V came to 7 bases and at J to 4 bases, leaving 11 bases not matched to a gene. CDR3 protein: CSAARDRGSGYGYTF. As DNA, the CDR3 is TGCAGCGCCGCCCGGGACAGGGGGTCGGGCTATGGCTACACCTTC.

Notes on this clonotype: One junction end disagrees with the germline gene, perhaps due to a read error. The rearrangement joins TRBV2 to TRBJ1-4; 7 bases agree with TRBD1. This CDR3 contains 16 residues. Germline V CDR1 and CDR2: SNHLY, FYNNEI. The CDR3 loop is CTSSPGTVRANEKLFF. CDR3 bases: TGTACCAGCAGCCCTGGGACAGTTCGCGCTAATGAAAAACTGTTTTTT.

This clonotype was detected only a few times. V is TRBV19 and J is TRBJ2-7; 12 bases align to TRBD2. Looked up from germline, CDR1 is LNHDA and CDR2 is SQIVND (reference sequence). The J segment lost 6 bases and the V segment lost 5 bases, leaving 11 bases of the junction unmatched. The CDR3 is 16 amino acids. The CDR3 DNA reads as TGTGCCAGTAGTCACCGGACTAGCGGGACACCCAGCGAGCAGTACTTC. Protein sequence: CASSHRTSGTPSEQYF.

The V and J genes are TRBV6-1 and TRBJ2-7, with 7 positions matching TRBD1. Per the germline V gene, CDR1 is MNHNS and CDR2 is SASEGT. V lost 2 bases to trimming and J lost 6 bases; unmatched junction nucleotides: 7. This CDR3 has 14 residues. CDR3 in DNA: TGTGCCAGCAGTGAACAATCGACAGGGTTCGAGCAGTACTTC. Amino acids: CASSEQSTGFEQYF.

Here the CDR3 reads CASSLEAGSNSPLHF. CDR3 sequence (DNA): TGTGCCAGCAGCCTTGAGGCGGGTAGTAATTCACCCCTCCACTTT. V is TRBV7-9 and J is TRBJ1-6; D is unclear. This CDR3 region has 15 residues. V was clipped by 5 bases and J by 6 bases, with 14 bases between them. Germline V gene lookup returns CDR1 SEHNR and CDR2 FQNEAQ (reference sequence). The full variable domain, rest sourced from reference TRBV7-9 and TRBJ1-6, is DTGVSQNPRHKITKRGQNVTFRCDPISEHNRLYWYRQTLGQGPEFLTYFQNEAQLEKSRLLSDRFSAERPKGSFSTLEIQRTEQGDSAMYLCASSLEAGSNSPLHFGNGTRLTVT.

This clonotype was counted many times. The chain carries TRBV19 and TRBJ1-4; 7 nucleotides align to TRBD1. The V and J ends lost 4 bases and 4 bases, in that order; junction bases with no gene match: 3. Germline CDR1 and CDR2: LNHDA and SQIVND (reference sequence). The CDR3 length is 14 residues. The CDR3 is CASSTGTVNEKLFF. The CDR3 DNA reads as TGTGCCAGTAGTACCGGGACAGTTAATGAAAAACTGTTTTTT.

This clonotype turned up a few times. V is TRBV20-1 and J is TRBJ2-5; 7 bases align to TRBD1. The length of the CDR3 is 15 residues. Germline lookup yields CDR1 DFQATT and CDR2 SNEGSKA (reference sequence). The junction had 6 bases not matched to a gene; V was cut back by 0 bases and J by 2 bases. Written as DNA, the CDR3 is TGCAGTGCTAGAGAATTAACAGGGGATCAAGAGACCCAGTACTTC. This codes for CSARELTGDQETQYF.

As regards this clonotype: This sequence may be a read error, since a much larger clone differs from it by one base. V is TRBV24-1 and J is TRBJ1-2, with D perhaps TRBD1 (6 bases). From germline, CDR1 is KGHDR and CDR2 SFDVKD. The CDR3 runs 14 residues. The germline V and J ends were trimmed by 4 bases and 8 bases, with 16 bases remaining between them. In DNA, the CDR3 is TGTGCCACCAGTGACACAGGGTTTTCGATGGGCTACACCTTC. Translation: CATSDTGFSMGYTF.

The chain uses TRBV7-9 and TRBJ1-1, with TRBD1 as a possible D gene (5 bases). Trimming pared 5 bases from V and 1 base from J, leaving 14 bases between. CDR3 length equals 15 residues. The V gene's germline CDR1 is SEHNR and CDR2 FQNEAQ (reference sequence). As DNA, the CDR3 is TGTGCCAGCAGCCGCAGCGGGGGGTGGAACACTGAAGCTTTCTTT. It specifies CASSRSGGWNTEAFF.

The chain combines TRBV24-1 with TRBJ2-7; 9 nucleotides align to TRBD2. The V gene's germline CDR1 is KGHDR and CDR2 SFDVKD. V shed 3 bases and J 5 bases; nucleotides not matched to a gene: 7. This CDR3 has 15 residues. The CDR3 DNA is TGTGCCACCAGTGATGCTAGCGGGAACATCGACGAGCAGTACTTC. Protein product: CATSDASGNIDEQYF.

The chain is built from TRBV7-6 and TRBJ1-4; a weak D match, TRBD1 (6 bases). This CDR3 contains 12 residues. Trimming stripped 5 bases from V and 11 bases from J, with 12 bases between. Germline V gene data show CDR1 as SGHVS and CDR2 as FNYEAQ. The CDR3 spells CASSPPGEKLFF. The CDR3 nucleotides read TGTGCCAGCAGCCCCCCAGGGGAGAAACTGTTTTTT.

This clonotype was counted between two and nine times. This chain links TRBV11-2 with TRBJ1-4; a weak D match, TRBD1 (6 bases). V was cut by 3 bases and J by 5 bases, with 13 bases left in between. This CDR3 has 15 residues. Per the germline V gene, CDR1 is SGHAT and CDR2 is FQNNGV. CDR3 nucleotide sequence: TGTGCCAGCAGCTTGGGAAGGACAGAGAATGAAAAACTGTTTTTT. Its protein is CASSLGRTENEKLFF.

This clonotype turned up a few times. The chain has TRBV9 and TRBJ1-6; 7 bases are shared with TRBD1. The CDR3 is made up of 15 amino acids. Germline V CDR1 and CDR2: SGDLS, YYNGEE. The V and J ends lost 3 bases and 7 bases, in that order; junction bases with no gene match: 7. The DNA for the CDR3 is TGTGCCAGCAGCGCCGACAGGGTTCAAAATTCACCCCTCCACTTT. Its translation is CASSADRVQNSPLHF.

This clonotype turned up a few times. The chain's CDR3 is CASSFHGTDYGYTF. In nucleotides, the CDR3 is TGTGCCAGCAGTTTCCACGGGACAGACTATGGCTACACCTTC. This chain joins TRBV6-1 and TRBJ1-2; 7 positions agree with TRBD1. Germline CDR1 reads MNHNS; CDR2 reads SASEGT. The CDR3 contains 14 residues. The junction had 6 bases not matched to a gene; V was cut back by 5 bases and J by 3 bases.

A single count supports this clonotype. In DNA, the CDR3 is TGCAGTGCTAGAGGGCAGTATGAGGGGACTGAAGCTTTCTTT. Its translation is CSARGQYEGTEAFF. This chain connects TRBV20-1 to TRBJ1-1; a possible D gene is TRBD1 (5 bases). Trimming cost V 1 base and J 5 bases, with 14 bases left between them. Per germline, CDR1 DFQATT and CDR2 SNEGSKA (reference sequence). This CDR3 spans 14 amino acids.

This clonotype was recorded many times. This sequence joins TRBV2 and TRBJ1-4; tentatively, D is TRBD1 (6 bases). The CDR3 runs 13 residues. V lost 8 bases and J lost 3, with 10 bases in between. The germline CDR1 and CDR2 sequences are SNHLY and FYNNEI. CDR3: CASGDRPNEKLFF. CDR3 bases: TGTGCCAGCGGCGACAGGCCTAATGAAAAACTGTTTTTT. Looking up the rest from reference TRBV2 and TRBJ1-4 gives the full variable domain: EPEVTQTPSHQVTQMGQEVILRCVPISNHLYFYWYRQILGQKVEFLVSFYNNEISEKSEIFDDQFSVERPDGSNFTLKIRSTKLEDSAMYFCASGDRPNEKLFFGSGTQLSVL.

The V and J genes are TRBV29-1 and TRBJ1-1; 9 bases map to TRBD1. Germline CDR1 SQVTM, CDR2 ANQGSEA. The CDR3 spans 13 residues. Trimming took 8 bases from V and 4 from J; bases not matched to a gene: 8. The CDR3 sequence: CSSKQGATTEAFF. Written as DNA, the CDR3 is TGCAGCTCCAAACAGGGGGCGACCACTGAAGCTTTCTTT.